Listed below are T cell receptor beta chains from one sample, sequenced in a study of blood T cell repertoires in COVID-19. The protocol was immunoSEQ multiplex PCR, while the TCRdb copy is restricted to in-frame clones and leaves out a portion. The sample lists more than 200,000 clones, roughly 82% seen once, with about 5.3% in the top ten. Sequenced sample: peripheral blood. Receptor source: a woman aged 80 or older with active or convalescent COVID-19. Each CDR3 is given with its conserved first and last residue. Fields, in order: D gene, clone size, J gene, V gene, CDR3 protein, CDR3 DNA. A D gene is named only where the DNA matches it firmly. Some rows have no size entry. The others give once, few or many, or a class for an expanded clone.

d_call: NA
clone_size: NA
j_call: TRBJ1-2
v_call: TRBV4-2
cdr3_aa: CASRDTGINYGYTF
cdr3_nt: TGTGCCAGCCGAGATACAGGCATAAACTATGGCTACACCTTC

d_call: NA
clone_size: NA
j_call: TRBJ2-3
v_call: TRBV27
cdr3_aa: CASSLSRVDTQYF
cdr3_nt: TGTGCCAGCAGTTTATCCCGAGTGGATACGCAGTATTTT

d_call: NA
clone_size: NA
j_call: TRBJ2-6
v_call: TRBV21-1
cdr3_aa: CASSLTGSGVISGANVLTF
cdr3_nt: TGTGCCAGCAGCCTGACAGGGTCCGGCGTAATCTCTGGGGCCAACGTCCTGACTTTC

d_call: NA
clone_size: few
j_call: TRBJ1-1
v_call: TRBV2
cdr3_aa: CASRKQGTLPLEAFF
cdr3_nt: TGTGCCAGCAGGAAACAGGGAACCCTACCCCTAGAAGCTTTCTTT

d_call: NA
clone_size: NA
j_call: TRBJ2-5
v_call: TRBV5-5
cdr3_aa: CASSLRGDETQYF
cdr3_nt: TGTGCCAGCAGCTTACGGGGTGATGAGACCCAGTACTTC

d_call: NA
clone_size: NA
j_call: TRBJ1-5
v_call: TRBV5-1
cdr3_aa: CASSLDGLQPQHF
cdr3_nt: TGCGCCAGCAGCTTGGACGGGTTACAGCCCCAGCATTTT

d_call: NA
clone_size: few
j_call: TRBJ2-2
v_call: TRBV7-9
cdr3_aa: CASSLAAGADPTGELFF
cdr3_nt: TGTGCCAGCAGCTTAGCCGCAGGGGCCGACCCGACCGGGGAGCTGTTTTTT

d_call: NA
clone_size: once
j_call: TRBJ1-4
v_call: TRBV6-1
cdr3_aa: CASSELSEKLFF
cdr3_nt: TGTGCCAGCAGTGAACTCAGTGAAAAACTGTTTTTT

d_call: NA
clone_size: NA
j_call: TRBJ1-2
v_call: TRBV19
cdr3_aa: CASGQYYGYTF
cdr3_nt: TGTGCCAGTGGCCAGTACTATGGCTACACCTTC

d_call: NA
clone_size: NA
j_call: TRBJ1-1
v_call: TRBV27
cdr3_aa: CASSLRESGEAFF
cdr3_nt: TGTGCCAGCAGTTTGCGAGAATCCGGTGAAGCTTTCTTT

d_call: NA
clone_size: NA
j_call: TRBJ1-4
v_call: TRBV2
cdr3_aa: CAYDRRGGEKLFF
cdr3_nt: TGTGCCTACGACCGACGGGGGGGTGAAAAACTGTTTTTT

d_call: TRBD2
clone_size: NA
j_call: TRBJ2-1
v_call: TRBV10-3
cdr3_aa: CASRAGLAGSNEQFF
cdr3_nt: TGTGCCTCCCGGGCGGGACTAGCGGGGAGCAATGAGCAGTTCTTC

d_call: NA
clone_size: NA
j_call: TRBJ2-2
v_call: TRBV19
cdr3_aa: CASNFGTGELFF
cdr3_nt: TGTGCCAGTAATTTCGGGACCGGGGAGCTGTTTTTT

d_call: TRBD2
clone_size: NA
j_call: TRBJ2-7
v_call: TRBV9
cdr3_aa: CASSVEPAGAYEQYF
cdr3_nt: TGTGCCAGCAGCGTAGAACCAGCGGGGGCCTACGAGCAGTACTTC

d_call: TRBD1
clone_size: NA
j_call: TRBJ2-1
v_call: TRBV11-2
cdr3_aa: CACAGTGNYNEQFF
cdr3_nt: TGTGCCTGCGCGGGGACAGGGAACTACAATGAGCAGTTCTTC